The clone carrying this T cell receptor beta chain was detected only a few times. Its antigen is currently unknown. This sample stems from a study of blood T cells in healthy people across ages. General study points: Samples with more naive T cells showed higher observed beta diversity. Unsorted PBMCs ruled out conclusive naive versus antigen-experienced comparison. Among long-lived donors, naive CD4+ cells were more numerous and diversity higher than in aged donors.

A sample-barcoded 5' primer and a J-beta primer mix were used in a second PCR of roughly 6 to 11 cycles. TCRdb itself ran the 5' RACE reads through MiXCR, one entry per CDR3 protein. This repertoire shows about 1 million distinct CDR3 sequences, 45% found once; its top ten account for 15% to 20%. Per individual sample, total RNA of at least 5 micrograms was extracted. The germline V gene has CDR1 SGHRS and CDR2 YFSETQ. The junction had 6 bases not matched to a gene; V was cut back by 3 bases and J by 4 bases. The CDR3 consists of 15 residues. Input material: blood. The chain employs TRBV5-1 and TRBJ1-2, with 10 nucleotides matching TRBD1. This sequence was found in a woman aged 55-69 years in good health. The CDR3 DNA follows: TGCGCCAGCAGCTCGACAGGGGGCGCGAGCTATGGCTACACCTTC. Translated, it gives CASSSTGGASYGYTF.